The source of this T cell receptor beta chain is a study of OX40 agonist ivuxolimab in advanced cancers. CDR1 and CDR2 from the germline V gene are ENHRY and SYGVKD. The CDR3 length is 15 residues. Trimming left V 3 bases short and J 0 bases short, with 11 bases between. No patient had autoimmune disease or received systemic immunosuppression. Assay: immunoSEQ multiplex PCR; the TCRdb copy retains only in-frame clones and omits some. The sample includes approximately 58,000 clones, 80% to 90% of them seen just once. The chain joins TRBV10-3 to TRBJ1-1; possibly TRBD1 for D (6 bases). The specimen was CD4+ or CD8+ T cells sorted from blood, collected in a trial of the OX40 agonist ivuxolimab. The TCR comes from an adult with an advanced solid tumor such as melanoma, head and neck, liver or kidney cancer. The CDR3 reads CAISDHRDVNTEAFF. The DNA of the CDR3 is TGTGCCATCAGTGACCACAGGGATGTGAACACTGAAGCTTTCTTT.